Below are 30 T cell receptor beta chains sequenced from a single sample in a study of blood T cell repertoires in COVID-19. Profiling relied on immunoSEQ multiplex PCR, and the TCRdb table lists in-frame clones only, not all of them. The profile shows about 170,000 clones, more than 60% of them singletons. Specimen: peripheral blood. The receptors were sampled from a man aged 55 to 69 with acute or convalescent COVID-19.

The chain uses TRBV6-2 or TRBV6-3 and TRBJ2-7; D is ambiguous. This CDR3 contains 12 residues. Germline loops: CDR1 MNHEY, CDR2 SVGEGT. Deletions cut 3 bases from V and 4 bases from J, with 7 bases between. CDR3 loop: CASSYQSYEQYF. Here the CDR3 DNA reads TGTGCCAGCAGTTATCAGTCGTACGAGCAGTACTTC.

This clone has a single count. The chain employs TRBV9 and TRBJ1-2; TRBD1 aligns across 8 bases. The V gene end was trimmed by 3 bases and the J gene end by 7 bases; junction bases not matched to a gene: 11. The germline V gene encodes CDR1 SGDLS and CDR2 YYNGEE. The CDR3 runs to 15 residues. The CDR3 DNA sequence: TGTGCCAGCAGCGCGGACAGGGTTTCGCTGTTTGGCTACACCTTC. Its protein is CASSADRVSLFGYTF. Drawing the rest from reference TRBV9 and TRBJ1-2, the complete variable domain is DSGVTQTPKHLITATGQRVTLRCSPRSGDLSVYWYQQSLDQGLQFLIQYYNGEERAKGNILERFSAQQFPDLHSELNLSSLELGDSALYFCASSADRVSLFGYTFGSGTRLTVV.

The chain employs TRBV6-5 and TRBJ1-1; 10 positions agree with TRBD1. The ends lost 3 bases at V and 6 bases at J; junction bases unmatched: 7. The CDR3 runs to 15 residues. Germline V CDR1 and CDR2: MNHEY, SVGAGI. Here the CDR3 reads CASSYSPGQGPEAFF. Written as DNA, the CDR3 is TGTGCCAGCAGTTATTCCCCGGGACAGGGGCCTGAAGCTTTCTTT.

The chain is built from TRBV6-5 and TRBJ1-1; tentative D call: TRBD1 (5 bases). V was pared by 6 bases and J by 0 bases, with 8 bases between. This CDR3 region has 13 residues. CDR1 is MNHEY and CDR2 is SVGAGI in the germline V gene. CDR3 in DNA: TGTGCCAGCAGACCGGACATGAACACTGAAGCTTTCTTT. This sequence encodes CASRPDMNTEAFF.

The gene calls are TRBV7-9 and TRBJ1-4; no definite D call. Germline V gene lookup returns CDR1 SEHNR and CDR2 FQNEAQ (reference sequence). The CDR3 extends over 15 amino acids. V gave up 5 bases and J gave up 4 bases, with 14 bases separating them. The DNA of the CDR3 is TGTGCCAGCAGCCTCCGGGTCCCCAATAATGAAAAACTGTTTTTT. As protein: CASSLRVPNNEKLFF.

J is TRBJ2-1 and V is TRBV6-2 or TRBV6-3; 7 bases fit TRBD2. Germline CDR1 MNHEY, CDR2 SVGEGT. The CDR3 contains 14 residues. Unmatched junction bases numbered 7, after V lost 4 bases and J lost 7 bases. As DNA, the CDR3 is TGTGCCAGCAGTTCGCCCGAACTAGCGAATGAGCAGTTCTTC. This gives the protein CASSSPELANEQFF.

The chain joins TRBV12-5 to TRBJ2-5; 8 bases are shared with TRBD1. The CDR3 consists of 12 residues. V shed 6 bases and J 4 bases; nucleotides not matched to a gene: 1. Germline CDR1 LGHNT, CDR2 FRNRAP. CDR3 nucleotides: TGTGCTAGTGGCGGACAGGGAGAGACCCAGTACTTC. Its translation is CASGGQGETQYF.

The CDR3 sequence: CASSSTGTLGGYTF. CDR3 bases: TGTGCCAGCAGTTCTACAGGAACCCTCGGAGGCTACACCTTC. The chain uses TRBV28 and TRBJ1-2; a possible D gene is TRBD1 (5 bases). This CDR3 is built from 14 residues. V lost 4 bases, J lost 8 bases, and 17 bases lay in between. CDR1 and CDR2 from the germline V gene are MDHEN and SYDVKM.

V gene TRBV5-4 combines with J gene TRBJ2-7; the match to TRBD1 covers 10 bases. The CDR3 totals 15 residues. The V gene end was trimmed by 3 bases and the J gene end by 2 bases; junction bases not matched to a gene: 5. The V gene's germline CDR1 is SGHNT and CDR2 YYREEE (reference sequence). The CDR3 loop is CASSSGTGDTYEQYF. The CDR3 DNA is TGTGCCAGCAGCTCGGGGACAGGGGATACCTACGAGCAGTACTTC.

For the CDR3, the DNA is TGTGCCAGCAGATCACTAGCGGGGGCCGGAGATACGCAGTATTTT. Translation gives CASRSLAGAGDTQYF. J is TRBJ2-3 and V is TRBV6-5, with 11 nucleotides matching TRBD2. Germline values: CDR1 MNHEY, CDR2 SVGAGI. This CDR3 is 15 amino acids long. Trimming cost V 6 bases and J 5 bases; bases outside gene matches: 7.

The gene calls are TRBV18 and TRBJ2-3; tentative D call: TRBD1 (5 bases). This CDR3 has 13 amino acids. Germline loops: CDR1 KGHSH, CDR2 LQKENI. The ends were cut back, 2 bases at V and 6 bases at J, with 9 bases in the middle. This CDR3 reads CASSPAGPDTQYF. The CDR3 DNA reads TGTGCCAGCTCACCAGCAGGGCCCGATACGCAGTATTTT. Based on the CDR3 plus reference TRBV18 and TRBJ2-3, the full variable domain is NAGVMQNPRHLVRRRGQEARLRCSPMKGHSHVYWYRQLPEEGLKFMVYLQKENIIDESGMPKERFSAEFPKEGPSILRIQQVVRGDSAAYFCASSPAGPDTQYFGPGTRLTVL.

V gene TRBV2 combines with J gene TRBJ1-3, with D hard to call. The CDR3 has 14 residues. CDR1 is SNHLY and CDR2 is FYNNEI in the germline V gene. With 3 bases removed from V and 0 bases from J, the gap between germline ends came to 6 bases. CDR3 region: CASSEQVSGNTIYF. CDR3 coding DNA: TGTGCCAGCAGTGAGCAGGTCTCTGGAAACACCATATATTTT.

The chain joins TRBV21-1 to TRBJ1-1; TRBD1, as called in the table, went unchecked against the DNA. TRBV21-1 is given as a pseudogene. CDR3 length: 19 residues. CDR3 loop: CASSPVRTEIKKWNTEAFF. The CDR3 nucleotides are TGTGCCAGCAGCCCTGTCCGGACAGAAATAAAAAAATGGAACACTGAAGCTTTCTTT.

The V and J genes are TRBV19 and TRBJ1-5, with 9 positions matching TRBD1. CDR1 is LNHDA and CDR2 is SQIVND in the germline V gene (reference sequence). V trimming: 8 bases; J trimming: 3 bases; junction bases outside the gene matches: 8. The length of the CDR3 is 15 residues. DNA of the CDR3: TGTGCCAGTTGCATTGGGACAGGGTACAATCAGCCCCAGCATTTT. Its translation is CASCIGTGYNQPQHF.

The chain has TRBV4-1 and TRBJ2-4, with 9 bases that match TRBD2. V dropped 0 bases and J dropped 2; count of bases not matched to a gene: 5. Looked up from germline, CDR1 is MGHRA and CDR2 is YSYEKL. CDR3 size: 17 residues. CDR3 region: CASSQEGAGGPKNIQYF. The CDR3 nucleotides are TGCGCCAGCAGCCAAGAGGGTGCGGGGGGGCCCAAAAACATTCAGTACTTC.

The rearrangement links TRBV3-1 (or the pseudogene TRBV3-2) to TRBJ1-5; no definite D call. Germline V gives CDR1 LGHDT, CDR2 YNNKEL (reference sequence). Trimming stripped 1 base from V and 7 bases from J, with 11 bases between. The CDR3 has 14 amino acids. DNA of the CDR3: TGTGCCAGCAGCCAAGCGGGTATCGGGCAGCCCCAGCATTTT. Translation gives CASSQAGIGQPQHF.

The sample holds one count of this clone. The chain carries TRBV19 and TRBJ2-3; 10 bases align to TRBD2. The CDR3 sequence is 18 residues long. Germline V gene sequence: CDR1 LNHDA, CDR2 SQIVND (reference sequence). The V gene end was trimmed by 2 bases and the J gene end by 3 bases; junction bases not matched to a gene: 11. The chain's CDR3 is CASSISGLAGVWTDTQYF. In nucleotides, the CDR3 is TGTGCCAGTAGTATAAGTGGCCTAGCGGGGGTTTGGACAGATACGCAGTATTTT.

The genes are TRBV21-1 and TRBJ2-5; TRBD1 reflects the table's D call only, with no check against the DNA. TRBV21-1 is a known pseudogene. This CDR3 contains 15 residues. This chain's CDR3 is CASSKGYRVRKTQYF. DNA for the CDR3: TGTGCCAGCAGCAAGGGCTACAGGGTTCGGAAGACCCAGTACTTC.

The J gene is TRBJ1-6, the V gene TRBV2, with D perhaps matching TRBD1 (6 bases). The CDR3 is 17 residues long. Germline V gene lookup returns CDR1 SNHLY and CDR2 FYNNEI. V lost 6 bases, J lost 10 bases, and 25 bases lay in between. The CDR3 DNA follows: TGTGCCAGCAGCGAGCGACAGGTCCTTGGCAGGAGGTCACCCCTCCACTTT. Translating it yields CASSERQVLGRRSPLHF.

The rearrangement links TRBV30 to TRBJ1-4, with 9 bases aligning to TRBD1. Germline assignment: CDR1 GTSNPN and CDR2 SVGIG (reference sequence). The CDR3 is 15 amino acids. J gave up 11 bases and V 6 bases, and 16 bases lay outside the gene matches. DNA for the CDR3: TGTGCCTGCCCCAGGGGGACAGGGATTCAAGGGAAACTGTTTTTT. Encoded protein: CACPRGTGIQGKLFF.

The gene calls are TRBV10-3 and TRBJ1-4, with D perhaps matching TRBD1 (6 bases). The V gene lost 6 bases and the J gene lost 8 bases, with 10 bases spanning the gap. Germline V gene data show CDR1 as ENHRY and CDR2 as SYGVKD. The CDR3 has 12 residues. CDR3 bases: TGTGCCATCAGCGACAGGAGGGAAAAACTGTTTTTT. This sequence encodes CAISDRREKLFF.

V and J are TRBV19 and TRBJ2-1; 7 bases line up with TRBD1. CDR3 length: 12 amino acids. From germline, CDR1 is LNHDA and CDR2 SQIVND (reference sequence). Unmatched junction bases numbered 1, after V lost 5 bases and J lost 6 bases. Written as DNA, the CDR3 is TGTGCCAGTAGTTGGACAGGCAATGAGCAGTTCTTC. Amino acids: CASSWTGNEQFF.

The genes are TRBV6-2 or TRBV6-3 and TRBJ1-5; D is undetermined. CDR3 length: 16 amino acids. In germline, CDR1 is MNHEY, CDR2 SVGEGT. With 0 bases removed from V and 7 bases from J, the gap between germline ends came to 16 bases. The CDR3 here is CASSYSSRGVWQPQHF. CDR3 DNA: TGTGCCAGCAGTTACTCGAGTCGAGGAGTGTGGCAGCCCCAGCATTTT.

CDR3 DNA: TGTGCCAGCAGCCAAGTAGGGGGCAGTACTGAAGCTTTCTTT. Encoded protein: CASSQVGGSTEAFF. This chain links TRBV3-1 (or the pseudogene TRBV3-2) with TRBJ1-1; 7 bases fit TRBD1. This CDR3 contains 14 residues. Germline V gives CDR1 LGHDT, CDR2 YNNKEL (reference sequence). J gave up 5 bases and V 1 base, and 4 bases lay outside the gene matches.

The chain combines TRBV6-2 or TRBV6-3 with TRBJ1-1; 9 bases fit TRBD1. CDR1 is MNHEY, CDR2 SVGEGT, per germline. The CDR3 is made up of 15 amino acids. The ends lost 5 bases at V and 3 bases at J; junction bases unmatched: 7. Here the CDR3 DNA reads TGTGCCAGCAGTCTATACAGGGGGCTCCACACTGAAGCTTTCTTT. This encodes CASSLYRGLHTEAFF.

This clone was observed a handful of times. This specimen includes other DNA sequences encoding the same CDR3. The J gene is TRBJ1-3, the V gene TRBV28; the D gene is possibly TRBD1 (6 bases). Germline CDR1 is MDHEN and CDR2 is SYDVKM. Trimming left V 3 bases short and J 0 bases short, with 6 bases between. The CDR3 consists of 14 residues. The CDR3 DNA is TGTGCCAGCAGTTTCAGGGGCTCTGGAAACACCATATATTTT. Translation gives CASSFRGSGNTIYF.

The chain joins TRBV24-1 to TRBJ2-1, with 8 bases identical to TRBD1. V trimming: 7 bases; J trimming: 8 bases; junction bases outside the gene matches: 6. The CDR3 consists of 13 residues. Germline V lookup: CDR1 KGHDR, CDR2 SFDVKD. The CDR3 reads CATRSRDRYEQFF. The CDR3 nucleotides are TGTGCCACCAGGTCCCGGGACAGGTATGAGCAGTTCTTC.

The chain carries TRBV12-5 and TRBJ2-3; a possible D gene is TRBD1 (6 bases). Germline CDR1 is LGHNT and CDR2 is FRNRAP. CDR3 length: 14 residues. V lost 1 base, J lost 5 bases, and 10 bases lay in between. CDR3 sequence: CASGLGGPRDTQYF. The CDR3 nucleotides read TGTGCTAGTGGTTTGGGGGGGCCCCGAGATACGCAGTATTTT.

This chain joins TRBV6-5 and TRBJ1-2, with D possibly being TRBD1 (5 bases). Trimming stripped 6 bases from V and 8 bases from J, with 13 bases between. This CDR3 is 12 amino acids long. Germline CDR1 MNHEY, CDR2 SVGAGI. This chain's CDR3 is CASRGPNSGYTF. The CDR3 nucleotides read TGTGCCAGCAGGGGGCCCAATTCGGGCTACACCTTC.

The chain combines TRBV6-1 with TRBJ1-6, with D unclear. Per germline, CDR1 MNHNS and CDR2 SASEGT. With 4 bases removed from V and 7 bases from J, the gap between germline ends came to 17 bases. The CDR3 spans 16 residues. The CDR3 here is CASSGATAPANSPLHF. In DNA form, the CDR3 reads TGTGCCAGCAGTGGGGCCACTGCCCCGGCCAATTCACCCCTCCACTTT.